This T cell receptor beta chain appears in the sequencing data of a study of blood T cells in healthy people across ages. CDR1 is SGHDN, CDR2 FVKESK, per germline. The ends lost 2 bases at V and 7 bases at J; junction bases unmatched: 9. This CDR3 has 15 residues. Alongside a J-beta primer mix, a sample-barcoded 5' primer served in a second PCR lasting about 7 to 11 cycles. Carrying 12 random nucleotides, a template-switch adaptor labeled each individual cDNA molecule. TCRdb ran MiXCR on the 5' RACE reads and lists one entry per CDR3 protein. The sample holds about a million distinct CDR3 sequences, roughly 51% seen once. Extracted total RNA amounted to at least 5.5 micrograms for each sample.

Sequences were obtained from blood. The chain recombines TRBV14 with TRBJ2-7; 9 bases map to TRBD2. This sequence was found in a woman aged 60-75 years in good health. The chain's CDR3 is CASSQSSGRSFEQYF. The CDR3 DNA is TGTGCCAGCAGCCAATCGAGCGGGAGGTCTTTTGAGCAGTACTTC.